This entry is about one T cell receptor (beta chain). The antigen it recognizes is unknown. Per-base quality was not reported, and no clone a single base away is much larger than it. The record originates from a study of shared clonotypes between healthy human individuals (dated by TCRdb to about 2020). Context from the whole study: The cohort included a few men and two women between 18 and 49 years of age. Blood TCR repertoires of a handful of healthy adults were deeply sequenced to estimate repertoire size and the extent of clonotype sharing between individuals. Libraries were prepared and TCR repertoires were sequenced by different laboratories using diverse techniques, in order to increase sequencing depth and limit assay-specific biases. Per donor, leukapheresis produced somewhere between about 0.94 and 9.5 billion PBMCs.

The donors were healthy, HIV-negative adults with no recently reported acute infections or vaccinations. Every donor was a Caucasian adult living in Nashville, Tennessee, USA. In the unsorted samples, approximately 85 million PBMCs were counted, and genomic DNA was extracted using the QIAamp DNA Blood Mini kit. Blood was obtained by leukapheresis, after which PBMCs were separated by Ficoll-Histopaque density gradient centrifugation and cryopreserved in liquid nitrogen vapor phase. Trimming takes 1 base off V and 7 bases off J; junction bases not matched to a gene: 14. Inclusive of the bounding cysteine and phenylalanine, the CDR3 is 16 residues long. The retained sequence is limited to the CDR3, 48 bases, with the frame set at the first base. From a lookup of the germline V gene, CDR1 and CDR2 are SQVTM and ANQGSEA. The full study reports these points: Because the study included only a small number of donors, the genetic and exposure-history diversity represented was limited. Only blood was sampled, and tissue TCR repertoires likely differ from those in blood. Pairwise subsampling indicated that sequencing depth was expected to affect the degree of clonotype sharing among donors.

TCR CDR3 regions were amplified from genomic DNA by multiplex PCR using the deep immunoSEQ assay. Genomic DNA extracted from each cell subset was distributed evenly over all wells of several immunoSEQ 96-well plates, and each plate served as one replicate. Each replicate PCR for unsorted PBMC received roughly 300 ng genomic DNA, equal to 25,000 to 30,000 T cell genomes. Ten immunoSEQ deep assay plates were used to sequence the unsorted PBMC genomic DNA. Purified libraries were quantified with a Qubit 3.0 fluorometer, sized on a Bioanalyzer 2100, and re-quantified with the KAPA Library Quantification kit. Every immunoSEQ 96-well plate was sequenced on a dedicated single-read 150-cycle Illumina NextSeq 550 flow cell. Regarding the original processing steps: Because the immunoSEQ output held only junctional sequences and lacked quality scores, the filtering could not match the filtering applied to full-length reads. Sequences were annotated with PyIR, a Python wrapper for IgBLAST v1.9, using IMGT germline references to assign V/J genes and CDR3. Reads were filtered out if the reads had weak V/J assignments (E-value above 1e-6), no CDR3, stop codons, out-of-frame junctions, or ambiguous translated residues. V3J clonotypes were defined by identical inferred V gene, J gene, and CDR3 amino acid sequence. To compute the percentage overlap between repertoires, the number of shared unique clonotypes was divided by the size of the smaller repertoire. Richness of each repertoire was evaluated using RTK rarefaction, the Chao1 estimator, and Recon v2.1 estimates of unobserved clonotypes. TCRdb took this table from immuneACCESS and kept in-frame rearrangements with V and J called. Such tables lack part of the clones; where checked against another copy, unresolved V genes explain under half of the gap, and the rest is unexplained. Clone size and the V and J calls come from that table; the DNA yielded D and trimming. Present in this sample are about 490,000 clones, around 73% of which were seen just once. The ten biggest clones cover approximately 12% of the sample.

The chain is made from TRBV29-1 and TRBJ2-3, with 7 junctional bases fitting TRBD2. Sequences were obtained from PBMCs. This sequence originates from a woman between 35 and 50 years old in good health. Some clones in this sample may be carry-over from other donors' samples. The nucleotide sequence is given as TGCAGCGTTGAAGGAGGGCGGGAGAGGGACTCTAATACGCAGTATTTT. Protein translation: CSVEGGRERDSNTQYF.